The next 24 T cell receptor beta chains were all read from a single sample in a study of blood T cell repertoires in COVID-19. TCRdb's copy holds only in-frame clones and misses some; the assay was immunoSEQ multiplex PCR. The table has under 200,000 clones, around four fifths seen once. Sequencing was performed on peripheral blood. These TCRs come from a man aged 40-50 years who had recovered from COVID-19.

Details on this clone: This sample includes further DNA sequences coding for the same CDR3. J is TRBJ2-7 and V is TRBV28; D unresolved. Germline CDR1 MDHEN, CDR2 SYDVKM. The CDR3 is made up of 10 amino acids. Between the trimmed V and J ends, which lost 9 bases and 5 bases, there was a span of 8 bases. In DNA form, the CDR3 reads TGTGCCAGTTCCCTTAACGAGCAGTACTTC. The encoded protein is CASSLNEQYF.

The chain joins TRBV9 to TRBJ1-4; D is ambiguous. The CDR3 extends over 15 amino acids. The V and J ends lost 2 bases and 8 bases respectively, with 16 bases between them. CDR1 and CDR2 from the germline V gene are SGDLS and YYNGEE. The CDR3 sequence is CASSVGGTRYEKLFF. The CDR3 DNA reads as TGTGCCAGCAGCGTCGGCGGAACAAGGTACGAAAAACTGTTTTTT.

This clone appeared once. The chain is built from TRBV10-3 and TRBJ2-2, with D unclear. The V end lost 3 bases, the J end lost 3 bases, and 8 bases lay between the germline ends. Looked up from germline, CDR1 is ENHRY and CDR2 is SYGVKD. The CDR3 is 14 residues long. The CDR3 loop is CAISDLADTGELFF. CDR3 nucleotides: TGTGCCATCAGTGATTTGGCGGACACCGGGGAGCTGTTTTTT.

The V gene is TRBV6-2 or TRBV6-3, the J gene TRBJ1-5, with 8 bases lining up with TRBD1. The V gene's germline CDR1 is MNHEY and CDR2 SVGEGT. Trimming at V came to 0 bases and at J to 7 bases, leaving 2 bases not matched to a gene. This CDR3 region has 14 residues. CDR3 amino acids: CASSYSAGGQPQHF. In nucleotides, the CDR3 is TGTGCCAGCAGTTACTCGGCAGGGGGCCAGCCCCAGCATTTT.

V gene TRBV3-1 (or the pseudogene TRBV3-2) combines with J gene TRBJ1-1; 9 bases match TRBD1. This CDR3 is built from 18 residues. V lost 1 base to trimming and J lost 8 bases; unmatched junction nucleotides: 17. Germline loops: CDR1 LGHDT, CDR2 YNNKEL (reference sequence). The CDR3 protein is CASSQVSSAGTGKGEAFF. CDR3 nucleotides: TGTGCCAGCAGCCAAGTCAGTAGCGCCGGGACAGGGAAAGGGGAAGCTTTCTTT.

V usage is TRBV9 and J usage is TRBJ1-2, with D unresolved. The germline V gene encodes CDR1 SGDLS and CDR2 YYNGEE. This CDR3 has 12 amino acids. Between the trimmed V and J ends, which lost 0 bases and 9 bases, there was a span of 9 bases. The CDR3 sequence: CASSVGPIRYTF. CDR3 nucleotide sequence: TGTGCCAGCAGCGTAGGGCCAATTCGCTACACCTTC.

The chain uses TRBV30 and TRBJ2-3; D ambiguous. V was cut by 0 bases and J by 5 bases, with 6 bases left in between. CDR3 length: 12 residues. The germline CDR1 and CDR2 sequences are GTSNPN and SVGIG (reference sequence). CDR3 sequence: CAWSVPRDTQYF. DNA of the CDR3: TGTGCCTGGAGTGTACCGCGAGATACGCAGTATTTT.

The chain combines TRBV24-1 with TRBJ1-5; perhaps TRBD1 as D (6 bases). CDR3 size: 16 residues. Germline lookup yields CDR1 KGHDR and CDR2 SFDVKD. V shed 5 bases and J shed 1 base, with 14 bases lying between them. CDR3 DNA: TGTGCCACCAGTGCTTACTTAGACAGGAGCAATCAGCCCCAGCATTTT. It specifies CATSAYLDRSNQPQHF.

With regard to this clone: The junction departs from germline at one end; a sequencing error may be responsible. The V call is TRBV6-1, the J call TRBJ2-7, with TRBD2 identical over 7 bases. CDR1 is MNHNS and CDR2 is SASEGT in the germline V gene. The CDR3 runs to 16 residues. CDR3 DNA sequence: TGTGCCAGCAATGAAGGCGGCGGGGGATCTTTGGGCGAGCAGTACTTC. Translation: CASNEGGGGSLGEQYF.

CDR3 in amino acids: CASSPYGGLSQPQHF. Here the CDR3 DNA reads TGTGCCAGTAGCCCCTACGGCGGGCTGAGTCAGCCCCAGCATTTT. The chain uses TRBV19 and TRBJ1-5; D not certain. In germline, CDR1 is LNHDA, CDR2 SQIVND (reference sequence). The V gene lost 6 bases and the J gene lost 6 bases, with 18 bases spanning the gap. The CDR3 has 15 amino acids.

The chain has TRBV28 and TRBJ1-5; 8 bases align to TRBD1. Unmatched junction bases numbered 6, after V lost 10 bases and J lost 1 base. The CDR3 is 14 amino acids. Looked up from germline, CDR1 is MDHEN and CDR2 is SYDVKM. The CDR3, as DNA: TGTGCCACCTTACAGGGGGGGAGCAATCAGCCCCAGCATTTT. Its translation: CATLQGGSNQPQHF.

CDR3 residues: CASSQGGSNEQFF. In nucleotides, the CDR3 is TGTGCCAGTAGCCAGGGAGGTAGCAATGAGCAGTTCTTC. The gene calls are TRBV19 and TRBJ2-1; possibly TRBD2 for D (6 bases). V was trimmed by 6 bases and J by 6 bases, leaving 12 bases between them. This CDR3 is 13 amino acids long. Germline V gene sequence: CDR1 LNHDA, CDR2 SQIVND (reference sequence).

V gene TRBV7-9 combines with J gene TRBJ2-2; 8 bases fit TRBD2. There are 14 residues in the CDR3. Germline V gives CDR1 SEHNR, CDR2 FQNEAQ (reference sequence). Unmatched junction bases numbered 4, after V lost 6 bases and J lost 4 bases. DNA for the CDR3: TGTGCCAGCAGAGAGCGGGAGACCACCGGGGAGCTGTTTTTT. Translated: CASRERETTGELFF.

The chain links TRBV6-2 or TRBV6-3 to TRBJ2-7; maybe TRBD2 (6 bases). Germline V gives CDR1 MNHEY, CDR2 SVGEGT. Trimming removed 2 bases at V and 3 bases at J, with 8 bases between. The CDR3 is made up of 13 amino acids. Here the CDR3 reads CASSYRDFYEQYF. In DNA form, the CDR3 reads TGTGCCAGCAGTTACAGGGACTTCTACGAGCAGTACTTC.

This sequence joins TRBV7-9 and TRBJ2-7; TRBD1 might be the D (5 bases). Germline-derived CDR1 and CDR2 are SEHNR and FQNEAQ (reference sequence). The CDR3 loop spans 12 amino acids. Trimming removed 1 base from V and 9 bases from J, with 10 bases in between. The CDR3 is CASSLEGVRQYF. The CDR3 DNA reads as TGTGCCAGCAGCTTAGAAGGGGTACGGCAGTACTTC.

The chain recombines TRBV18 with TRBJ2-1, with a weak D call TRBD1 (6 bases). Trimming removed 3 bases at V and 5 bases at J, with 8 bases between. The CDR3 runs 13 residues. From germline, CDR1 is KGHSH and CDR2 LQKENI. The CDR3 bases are TGTGCCAGCTCACCTGGACAGCACAATGAGCAGTTCTTC. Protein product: CASSPGQHNEQFF.

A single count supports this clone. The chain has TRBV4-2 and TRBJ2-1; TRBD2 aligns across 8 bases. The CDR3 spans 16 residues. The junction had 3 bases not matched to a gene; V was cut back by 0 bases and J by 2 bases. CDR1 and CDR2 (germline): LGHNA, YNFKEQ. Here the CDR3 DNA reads TGTGCCAGCAGCCAAGACATTAGCGGGGCCTACAATGAGCAGTTCTTC. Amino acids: CASSQDISGAYNEQFF.

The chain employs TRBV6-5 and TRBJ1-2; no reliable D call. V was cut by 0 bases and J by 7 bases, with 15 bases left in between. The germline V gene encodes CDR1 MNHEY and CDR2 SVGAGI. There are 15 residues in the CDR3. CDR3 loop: CASSYSNNGGRGYTF. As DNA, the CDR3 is TGTGCCAGCAGTTACTCTAACAATGGAGGTCGTGGCTACACCTTC.

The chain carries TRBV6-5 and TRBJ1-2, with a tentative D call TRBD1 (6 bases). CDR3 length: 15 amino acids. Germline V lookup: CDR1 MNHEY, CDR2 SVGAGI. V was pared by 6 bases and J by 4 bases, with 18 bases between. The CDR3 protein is CASSYNRVSGYGYTF. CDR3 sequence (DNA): TGTGCCAGCAGCTATAACAGGGTTTCCGGCTATGGCTACACCTTC.

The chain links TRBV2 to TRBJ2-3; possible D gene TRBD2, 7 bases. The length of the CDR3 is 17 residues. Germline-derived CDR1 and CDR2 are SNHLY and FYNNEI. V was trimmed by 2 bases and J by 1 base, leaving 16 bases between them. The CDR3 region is CASSETRRGGRTDTQYF. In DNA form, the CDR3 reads TGTGCCAGCAGTGAAACTAGGAGGGGGGGCCGCACAGATACGCAGTATTTT. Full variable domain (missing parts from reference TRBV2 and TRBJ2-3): EPEVTQTPSHQVTQMGQEVILRCVPISNHLYFYWYRQILGQKVEFLVSFYNNEISEKSEIFDDQFSVERPDGSNFTLKIRSTKLEDSAMYFCASSETRRGGRTDTQYFGPGTRLTVL.

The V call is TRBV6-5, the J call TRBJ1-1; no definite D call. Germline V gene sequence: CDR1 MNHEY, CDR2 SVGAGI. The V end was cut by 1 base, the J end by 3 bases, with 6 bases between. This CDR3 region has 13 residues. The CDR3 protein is CASSYYGDTEAFF. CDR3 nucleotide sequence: TGTGCCAGCAGTTACTACGGGGACACTGAAGCTTTCTTT.

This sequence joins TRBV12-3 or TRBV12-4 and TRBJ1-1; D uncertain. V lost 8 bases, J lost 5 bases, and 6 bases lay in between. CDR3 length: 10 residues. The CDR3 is CASVQTEAFF. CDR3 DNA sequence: TGTGCCAGCGTACAGACTGAAGCTTTCTTT.

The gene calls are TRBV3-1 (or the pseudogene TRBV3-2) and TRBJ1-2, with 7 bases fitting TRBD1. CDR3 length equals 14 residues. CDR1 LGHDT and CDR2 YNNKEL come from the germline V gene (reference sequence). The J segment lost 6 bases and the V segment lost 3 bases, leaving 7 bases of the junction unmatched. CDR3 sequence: CASSQTYRGDGYTF. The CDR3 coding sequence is TGTGCCAGCAGCCAGACTTACAGGGGAGATGGCTACACCTTC.

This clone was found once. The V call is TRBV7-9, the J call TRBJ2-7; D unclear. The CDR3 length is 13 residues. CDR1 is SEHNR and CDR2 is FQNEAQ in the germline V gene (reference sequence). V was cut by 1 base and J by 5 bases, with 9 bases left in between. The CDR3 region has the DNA TGTGCCAGCAGCTTAGTGGTCCTAGACGAGCAGTACTTC. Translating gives CASSLVVLDEQYF.